Listed below are T cell receptor beta chains from one sample, sequenced in a study of cytotoxic CD8 clonotypes in ibrutinib-treated CLL. Sequencing was performed with immunoSEQ multiplex PCR; in TCRdb, only in-frame clones are kept and a portion is missing. The data show about 49,000 clones, roughly two thirds seen once. The source material was PBMCs, sampled after 12 months of ibrutinib treatment. These receptors were obtained from a human donor with chronic lymphocytic leukemia. Each CDR3 is given with its conserved first and last residue. Fields, in order: J gene, clone size, CDR3 length, D gene, V gene, CDR3 DNA, CDR3 protein. A D gene is named only where the DNA matches it firmly. The listing skips clone size in some rows; elsewhere it reads once, few, many or a size class.

TRBJ1-6 NA 9 NA TRBV19 TGTTTCCTTACGACACCCCTCCACTTT CFLTTPLHF
TRBJ2-7 NA 16 TRBD2 TRBV30 TGTGCCTGGAGCCGTGGGCTAGCGGGGGGGATCTACGAGCAGTACTTC CAWSRGLAGGIYEQYF
TRBJ2-2 once 18 TRBD2 TRBV11-1 TGTGCCAGCAGCCTCCTATGGGCGGTGGCGGGGGGCACCGGGGAGCTGTTTTTT CASSLLWAVAGGTGELFF
TRBJ1-2 NA 14 NA TRBV9 TGTGCCAGCAGCTCAACAGGGCTGAACTATGGCTACACCTTC CASSSTGLNYGYTF
TRBJ1-2 NA 15 NA TRBV5-8 TGTGCCAGCAGCTTGGGGGGCAGTCTAAACTATGGCTACACCTTC CASSLGGSLNYGYTF
TRBJ2-2 NA 15 NA TRBV5-4 TGTGCCAGCAGCTTGGCCGCCGCGAACACCGGGGAGCTGTTTTTT CASSLAAANTGELFF
TRBJ1-4 NA 15 TRBD1 TRBV29-1 TGCAGCGTACCAGGGACAGGGGCAACTAATGAAAAACTGTTTTTT CSVPGTGATNEKLFF
TRBJ2-7 NA 16 TRBD2 TRBV13 TGTGCCAGCAGCGGGACTAGCGGGGGTCCTATCTACGAGCAGTACTTC CASSGTSGGPIYEQYF
TRBJ2-2 NA 16 TRBD2 TRBV7-2 TGTGCCAGCAGCTTAGAGGTCGGGGGGGCGGCCGGGGAGCTGTTTTTT CASSLEVGGAAGELFF
TRBJ2-2 NA 14 TRBD1 TRBV10-3 TGTGCCATCAAAGACAGGGTAGACTCCGGGGAGCTGTTTTTT CAIKDRVDSGELFF
TRBJ2-5 NA 13 NA TRBV18 TGTGCCAGCTCACCACAAGGGTTCGAGACCCAGTACTTC CASSPQGFETQYF
TRBJ1-5 few 14 NA TRBV6-1 TGTGCCAGCAGTGATACAGAGTCCAATCAGCCCCAGCATTTT CASSDTESNQPQHF
TRBJ2-1 once 13 TRBD1 TRBV5-1 TGCGCCAGCAAGACAGGGGCCTACAATGAGCAGTTCTTC CASKTGAYNEQFF
TRBJ1-5 few 12 NA TRBV29-1 TGCAGCGTTGGTAGCGGCAATCAGCCCCAGCATTTT CSVGSGNQPQHF
TRBJ1-4 NA 11 NA TRBV29-1 TGCAGCGTCCGGACAGCCGAAAAACTGTTTTTT CSVRTAEKLFF
TRBJ1-4 few 14 TRBD1 TRBV7-9 TGTGCCAGCAGCGCCCGGACAGGGGAGGAGAAACTGTTTTTT CASSARTGEEKLFF
TRBJ2-2 once 15 TRBD1 TRBV18 TGTGCCAGCTCACCGCGGACAGGCCAAACCGGGGAGCTGTTTTTT CASSPRTGQTGELFF
TRBJ2-5 NA 13 NA TRBV18 TGTGCCAGCTCGCCGGGGAGCCAAGAGACCCAGTACTTC CASSPGSQETQYF
TRBJ2-7 NA 15 NA TRBV16 TGTGCCAGCAGCCACCAAGACGGACCAACCTACGAGCAGTACTTC CASSHQDGPTYEQYF
TRBJ2-2 few 15 TRBD1 TRBV7-9 TGTGCCAGCAGACACAGGGGTCTCCCCACCGGGGAGCTGTTTTTT CASRHRGLPTGELFF
TRBJ1-2 NA 15 NA TRBV30 TGTGCCTGGAGTACCCCGCGCAGGGTGATAAATGGCTACACCTTC CAWSTPRRVINGYTF
TRBJ1-2 NA 13 NA TRBV28 TGTGCCAGCAGCAGTTTATCGGTCTATGGCTACACCTTC CASSSLSVYGYTF
TRBJ2-3 once 16 TRBD2 TRBV5-1 TGCGCCAGCAGGAGGACTAGCGGGGGCAGCACAGATACGCAGTATTTT CASRRTSGGSTDTQYF
TRBJ1-5 few 17 NA TRBV4-1 TGCGCCAGCAGCCAGGCCGCAGGGATTGGTAGCAATCAGCCCCAGCATTTT CASSQAAGIGSNQPQHF
TRBJ1-2 few 14 NA TRBV5-1 TGCGCCAGCAGCTTGACCGGGGGAGAGTATGGCTACACCTTC CASSLTGGEYGYTF